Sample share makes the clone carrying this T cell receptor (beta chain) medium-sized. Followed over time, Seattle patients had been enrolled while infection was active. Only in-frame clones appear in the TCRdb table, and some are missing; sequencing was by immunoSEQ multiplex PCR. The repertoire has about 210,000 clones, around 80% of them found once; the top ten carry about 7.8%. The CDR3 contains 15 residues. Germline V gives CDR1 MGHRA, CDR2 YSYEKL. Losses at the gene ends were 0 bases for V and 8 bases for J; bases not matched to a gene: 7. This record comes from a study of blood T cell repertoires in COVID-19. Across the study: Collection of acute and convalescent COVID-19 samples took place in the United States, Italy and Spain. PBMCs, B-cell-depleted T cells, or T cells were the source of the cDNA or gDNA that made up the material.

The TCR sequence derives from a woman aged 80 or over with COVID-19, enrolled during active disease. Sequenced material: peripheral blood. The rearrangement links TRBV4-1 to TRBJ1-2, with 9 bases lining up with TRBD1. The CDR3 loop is CASSQDGTGFGGYTF. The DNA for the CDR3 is TGCGCCAGCAGCCAAGATGGGACAGGGTTTGGCGGCTACACCTTC.